The 21 T cell receptor beta chains in this list originate from one sample, sequenced in a study of blood T cell repertoires in COVID-19. The repertoire was sequenced with immunoSEQ multiplex PCR; TCRdb's copy has only in-frame clones and lacks some. This table holds around 190,000 clones, roughly four fifths found once. The source material was peripheral blood. Receptors originate from a human donor in a cohort sampled during active COVID-19.

V is TRBV24-1 and J is TRBJ2-2; D is unresolved. This CDR3 region has 16 residues. Germline V gives CDR1 KGHDR, CDR2 SFDVKD. V lost 3 bases, J lost 1 base, and 11 bases lay in between. The CDR3 DNA follows: TGTGCCACCAGTGATCGTAACTTTGGGAACACCGGGGAGCTGTTTTTT. It encodes CATSDRNFGNTGELFF.

The gene calls are TRBV27 and TRBJ2-7; 8 positions match TRBD1. V was clipped by 3 bases and J by 4 bases; unmatched bases: 8. Germline V gene sequence: CDR1 MNHEY, CDR2 SMNVEV (reference sequence). The CDR3 has 15 amino acids. The CDR3 reads CASSFSPRGLYEQYF. The CDR3 DNA reads TGTGCCAGCAGTTTTTCTCCCAGGGGGCTTTACGAGCAGTACTTC.

The chain uses TRBV4-3 and TRBJ1-4; TRBD1 is a possible D gene (6 bases). The CDR3 is 19 residues long. The germline V and J ends were trimmed by 1 base and 4 bases, with 22 bases remaining between them. Germline-derived CDR1 and CDR2 are LGHNA and YSLEER. CDR3 loop: CASSQGSQGSSDYNEKLFF. The DNA of the CDR3 is TGCGCCAGCAGCCAAGGATCCCAGGGGAGCTCGGATTATAATGAAAAACTGTTTTTT.

CDR3 in amino acids: CASSYARARGNSPLHF. The CDR3 bases are TGTGCCAGCAGTTACGCGAGGGCAAGAGGGAATTCACCCCTCCACTTT. V and J are TRBV6-5 and TRBJ1-6; D is undetermined. This CDR3 has 16 residues. Deletions cut 2 bases from V and 7 bases from J, with 15 bases between. The V gene's germline CDR1 is MNHEY and CDR2 SVGAGI.

CDR3 sequence reads: CASSLRQGATDTQYF. In nucleotides, the CDR3 is TGTGCCAGCAGCTTACGGCAGGGGGCCACAGATACGCAGTATTTT. The chain has TRBV7-2 and TRBJ2-3, with TRBD1 identical over 8 bases. Trimming removed 2 bases from V and 2 bases from J; junction bases left unmatched: 3. This CDR3 comprises 15 residues. CDR1 SGHTA and CDR2 FQGNSA come from the germline V gene.

The chain carries TRBV6-5 and TRBJ1-2; 9 bases map to TRBD1. CDR1 and CDR2 (germline): MNHEY, SVGAGI. The V segment lost 7 bases and the J segment 4 bases; nucleotides outside the gene matches: 7. This CDR3 has 14 residues. The CDR3 DNA is TGTGCCAGCATGGGACAGGGAAAGGGCTATGGCTACACCTTC. Protein: CASMGQGKGYGYTF.

This clone has a handful of counts. The genes are TRBV11-3 and TRBJ2-7, with unresolved D. The CDR3 has 13 residues. V was shortened by 0 bases and J by 3 bases, with 6 bases between the two germline ends. Germline CDR1 reads SGHNT; CDR2 reads YENEEA. This chain's CDR3 is CASSLEVSYEQYF. The CDR3 DNA follows: TGTGCCAGCAGCTTAGAAGTCAGCTACGAGCAGTACTTC.

This clone was detected only once. The chain carries TRBV28 and TRBJ2-7; 7 nucleotides align to TRBD1. The V gene's germline CDR1 is MDHEN and CDR2 SYDVKM. The ends lost 5 bases at V and 2 bases at J; junction bases unmatched: 6. This CDR3 comprises 14 residues. The CDR3: CASSPWTGTYEQYF. The DNA for the CDR3 is TGTGCCAGCAGTCCGTGGACAGGAACCTACGAGCAGTACTTC.

This chain connects TRBV4-1 to TRBJ2-3; 13 bases are a match to TRBD2. V lost 6 bases and J lost 5; bases outside the gene matches: 5. The CDR3 has 15 residues. Per germline, CDR1 MGHRA and CDR2 YSYEKL. The CDR3 loop is CASSRGTSGEDTQYF. The CDR3 nucleotides are TGCGCCAGCAGTCGCGGGACTAGCGGGGAAGATACGCAGTATTTT.

The CDR3 region has the DNA TGTGCCAGTACAGGGGTGGAAACTGAAGCTTTCTTT. The encoded protein is CASTGVETEAFF. The chain links TRBV27 to TRBJ1-1; TRBD1 aligns across 7 bases. The CDR3 extends over 12 amino acids. Looked up from germline, CDR1 is MNHEY and CDR2 is SMNVEV (reference sequence). The J segment lost 5 bases and the V segment lost 9 bases, leaving 6 bases of the junction unmatched.

This clone was seen just once. This sequence joins TRBV2 and TRBJ2-5, with 8 bases identical to TRBD1. J was trimmed by 1 base and V by 7 bases; bases with no gene match: 8. Germline V gene lookup returns CDR1 SNHLY and CDR2 FYNNEI. This CDR3 region has 15 residues. CDR3 nucleotides: TGTGCCAGCACCTGGGACAGGTTATTCCAAGAGACCCAGTACTTC. Translating gives CASTWDRLFQETQYF.

This clone has more than one count but fewer than ten. J is TRBJ2-7 and V is TRBV19, with TRBD1 matching over 7 bases. Trimming at V came to 2 bases and at J to 3 bases, leaving 4 bases not matched to a gene. This CDR3 region has 14 residues. Per the germline V gene, CDR1 is LNHDA and CDR2 is SQIVND (reference sequence). CDR3 sequence (DNA): TGTGCCAGTAGTATACTAGGGGGCGACTACGAGCAGTACTTC. Protein product: CASSILGGDYEQYF.

The V and J genes are TRBV14 and TRBJ1-6; maybe TRBD1 (5 bases). The germline CDR1 and CDR2 sequences are SGHDN and FVKESK. The CDR3 totals 14 residues. The V and J ends lost 5 bases and 10 bases respectively, with 15 bases between them. The chain's CDR3 is CASSRSGVGSPLHF. The DNA for the CDR3 is TGTGCCAGCAGCAGATCGGGGGTAGGCTCACCCCTCCACTTT.

The chain has TRBV4-3 and TRBJ2-3; tentatively, D is TRBD2 (5 bases). V was pared by 1 base and J by 1 base, with 6 bases between. The CDR3 totals 14 residues. Germline CDR1 reads LGHNA; CDR2 reads YSLEER. Here the CDR3 reads CASSQGLRTDTQYF. CDR3 coding DNA: TGCGCCAGCAGCCAAGGACTACGCACAGATACGCAGTATTTT.

This chain links TRBV18 with TRBJ1-2; 7 bases map to TRBD1. Germline-derived CDR1 and CDR2 are KGHSH and LQKENI. V was pared by 8 bases and J by 4 bases, with 7 bases of the junction left unmatched. The CDR3 length is 13 residues. CDR3 sequence (DNA): TGTGCCAGCCCCCCCGGGACAGCCTATGGCTACACCTTC. Protein product: CASPPGTAYGYTF.

This clone has only a few counts. The gene calls are TRBV4-1 and TRBJ2-1, with D possibly TRBD2 on 6 matching bases. The germline gives CDR1 MGHRA, CDR2 YSYEKL. CDR3 size: 16 residues. V was clipped by 0 bases and J by 7 bases, with 16 bases between them. CDR3 amino acids: CASSQDRASAGNEQFF. The DNA of the CDR3 is TGCGCCAGCAGCCAAGATAGGGCTAGCGCGGGGAATGAGCAGTTCTTC.

The chain carries TRBV6-2 or TRBV6-3 and TRBJ1-2, with TRBD1 identical over 12 bases. After removal of 6 bases from V and 5 bases from J, the junction contained 16 bases not matched to a gene. Germline loops: CDR1 MNHEY, CDR2 SVGEGT. The length of the CDR3 is 18 residues. The CDR3 DNA sequence: TGTGCCAGCAGCTCCAGCCGGGACAGGGGGCTGTTTCCGTATGGCTACACCTTC. This sequence encodes CASSSSRDRGLFPYGYTF.

Only a few counts were recorded for this clone. The chain employs TRBV27 and TRBJ1-6; D not resolved. Germline V gene sequence: CDR1 MNHEY, CDR2 SMNVEV (reference sequence). V was cut by 3 bases and J by 7 bases, with 4 bases left in between. This CDR3 has 12 amino acids. CDR3 in DNA: TGTGCCAGCAGTTTGCGAAATTCACCCCTCCACTTT. Translated, it gives CASSLRNSPLHF.

The V gene is TRBV7-3, the J gene TRBJ2-7; TRBD1 agrees at 8 bases. V gave up 3 bases and J gave up 6 bases; unmatched junction bases: 7. The CDR3 is 14 amino acids. In germline, CDR1 is SGHTA, CDR2 FQGTGA. CDR3 sequence reads: CASSFSGGTGEQYF. CDR3 sequence (DNA): TGTGCCAGCAGCTTTTCTGGAGGGACAGGCGAGCAGTACTTC.

This clone turned up a few times. The chain employs TRBV28 and TRBJ2-7, with D possibly TRBD2 on 5 matching bases. V gave up 8 bases and J gave up 2 bases, with 13 bases separating them. The germline V gene has CDR1 MDHEN and CDR2 SYDVKM. This CDR3 is built from 13 residues. The CDR3 bases are TGTGCCAGCTGTAGCGCAACTACCTACGAGCAGTACTTC. This gives the protein CASCSATTYEQYF.

The chain couples TRBV5-1 to TRBJ2-1; no definite D call. Looked up from germline, CDR1 is SGHRS and CDR2 is YFSETQ. The ends were cut back, 1 base at V and 3 bases at J, with 5 bases in the middle. The CDR3 loop spans 13 amino acids. CDR3 sequence reads: CASSLTRYNEQFF. DNA of the CDR3: TGCGCCAGCAGCTTGACTCGCTACAATGAGCAGTTCTTC.